This T cell receptor (beta chain) was captured in a study of blood T cell repertoires in COVID-19. Study summary: The origin of the acute and convalescent COVID-19 samples was the United States, Italy and Spain. T cells, B-cell-depleted T cells, or PBMCs provided the cDNA or gDNA that served as material.

Original handling: Amplifying reference gene primers gave estimates of nucleated cell counts. Measured with immunoSEQ multiplex PCR; TCRdb has only the in-frame clones, and not every one. V and J calls and clone size follow that table, whereas D and trimming were derived from the DNA. Altogether about 35,000 clones are present, 78% being singletons, with the ten largest covering 30% to 40%. Germline V gene sequence: CDR1 WNHNN, CDR2 SYGVQD (reference sequence). With 10 bases clipped from V and 3 bases from J, the junction kept 15 bases outside the gene matches. The CDR3 sequence is 15 residues long. The sequenced material came from peripheral blood. This sequence joins TRBV10-1 and TRBJ2-7; TRBD2 matches at 7 bases. The clonotype comes from a man at least 80 years old with acute or convalescent COVID-19. The CDR3: CAKERRAGYVYEQYF. CDR3 bases: TGCGCCAAGGAAAGGAGAGCGGGGTATGTCTACGAGCAGTACTTC.